The TCR beta chain under discussion was sequenced for a study of beta chain features in type 1 diabetes. The investigators reverse transcribed all of the isolated RNA, so they sequenced expressed TCRB transcripts. The study sequenced naive, central memory and regulatory T cell samples to an average of about 3.8 million reads. Assay: immunoSEQ multiplex PCR; the TCRdb copy retains only in-frame clones and omits some. This sample has hundreds of thousands of clones, with over 65% found just once. The V and J ends lost 3 bases and 4 bases respectively, with 9 bases between them. Germline V CDR1 and CDR2: LNHNV, YYDKDF (reference sequence). The CDR3 length is 13 residues.

Sequencing was performed on naive CD4+ T cells from blood. The chain employs TRBV15 and TRBJ1-2; possible D gene TRBD1, 5 bases. The sequence came from a man aged 25 to 45 in good health. The CDR3 DNA reads TGTGCCACCAGCAGCATTGACAGCTATGGCTACACCTTC. This translates into CATSSIDSYGYTF.